This T cell receptor beta chain was profiled in a study of T cells in Graves' hyperthyroidism and ophthalmopathy. Study results and limitations: Stable hyperthyroidism was separated from ophthalmopathy by a model based on 13 V-J features. Most expanded thyroid clonotypes above 0.001 also appeared in blood.

This clonotype has a count of ten or more. Its specificity is not known. The investigators amplified TCR beta CDR3 regions from RNA transcripts. Initially, a first-round RT-PCR of the TCR CDR3 employed the HTBI primer set. TCRdb reanalysed the multiplex PCR reads using MiXCR and keeps one entry per CDR3 protein. The table has a few hundred thousand distinct CDR3 sequences, roughly 14% seen once. In patients aged 18 to 65, hyperthyroidism was newly diagnosed, with duration under 2 months. The V end was cut by 2 bases, the J end by 5 bases, with 6 bases between. This CDR3 is built from 12 residues. CDR1 and CDR2 (germline): MNHEY, SVGEGT.

The chain employs TRBV6-2 or TRBV6-3 and TRBJ2-5, with D unresolved. This clonotype was sampled from a woman younger than 35 with Graves' hyperthyroidism that later progressed to Graves' ophthalmopathy. Sequences were obtained from blood. As DNA, the CDR3 is TGTGCCAGCAGTTACCCGGAGGAGACCCAGTACTTC. Amino acids: CASSYPEETQYF.